This T cell receptor beta chain was sequenced for a study of blood T cell repertoires in COVID-19. Study in general: PBMCs, B-cell-depleted T cells, or T cells were the source of the cDNA or gDNA that made up the material.

Assay used: immunoSEQ multiplex PCR; TCRdb lists only in-frame clones, some missing. The sample carries a few hundred thousand clones, 70% to 85% recorded once. V shed 2 bases and J shed 0 bases, with 10 bases lying between them. Germline V gives CDR1 ENHRY, CDR2 SYGVKD. This CDR3 region has 15 residues. The rearrangement links TRBV10-3 to TRBJ1-2; tentatively, D is TRBD1 (6 bases). This sequence was found in a woman in her thirties or forties who had recovered from COVID-19. The sample consisted of peripheral blood. The CDR3 region is CAISEGAGANYGYTF. CDR3 sequence (DNA): TGTGCCATCAGTGAGGGGGCAGGGGCTAACTATGGCTACACCTTC.